This record looks at one T cell receptor beta chain sequence and its context. Followed over time, Seattle patients had been enrolled while infection was active. Using immunoSEQ multiplex PCR, the repertoire was profiled, and TCRdb retains in-frame clones only, with some absent. Of roughly 140,000 clones in the sample, approximately 85% were seen once. This entry belongs to a study of blood T cell repertoires in COVID-19. Per germline, CDR1 LNHNV and CDR2 YYDKDF (reference sequence). The germline V and J ends were trimmed by 0 bases and 2 bases, with 5 bases remaining between them. The CDR3 length is 14 residues.

The sample taken for sequencing was peripheral blood. The TCR originated in a woman aged 60-75 years with COVID-19, enrolled during active disease. The chain employs TRBV15 and TRBJ1-3; a weak D match, TRBD1 (5 bases). The CDR3 DNA reads as TGTGCCACCAGCAGAGACAGGGCTGGAAACACCATATATTTT. It translates to CATSRDRAGNTIYF.